A selection of T cell receptor beta chains follows, all from one sample in a study of CD8 T cells in ankylosing spondylitis. TCRdb fed the 5' RACE reads into MiXCR, producing one record per CDR3 protein. The table has fewer than 350,000 distinct CDR3 sequences, 11% seen once. Source material: blood, either unsorted or a sorted T cell fraction (not recorded which). The receptors were sampled from a female donor with ankylosing spondylitis or in good health (not recorded which). CDR3s include the opening cysteine and the closing phenylalanine or tryptophan.

J: TRBJ2-4
V: TRBV10-3
CDR3: CAISPGGPAKNIQYF

J: TRBJ2-7
V: TRBV10-3
CDR3: CAITPDRGYEQYF

J: TRBJ2-7
V: TRBV3-1
CDR3: CASSQVRGREQYF

J: TRBJ2-5
V: TRBV27
CDR3: CASRGGTWETQYF

J: TRBJ2-7
V: TRBV5-1
CDR3: CASSLGGFSLGDEQYF

J: TRBJ2-3
V: TRBV20-1
CDR3: CSARSEVTDTQYF

J: TRBJ1-1
V: TRBV11-2
CDR3: CASRQPGQGAMNTEAFF

J: TRBJ2-3
V: TRBV4-3
CDR3: CASSQGGVATDTQYF

J: TRBJ1-4
V: TRBV5-1
CDR3: CASSSTAGGEKLFF

J: TRBJ2-5
V: TRBV7-2
CDR3: CASSLVLLAGAETQYF

J: TRBJ1-1
V: TRBV6-1
CDR3: CASTMTGSDTEAFF

J: TRBJ2-2
V: TRBV5-1
CDR3: CASSLETVSLGTGELFF

J: TRBJ2-5
V: TRBV7-3
CDR3: CASSLTSGQETEYF

J: TRBJ2-3
V: TRBV5-1
CDR3: CASSFRTSVSDTQYF

J: TRBJ2-1
V: TRBV7-9
CDR3: CASSFRTSGRNEQFF

J: TRBJ2-1
V: TRBV7-2
CDR3: CASSLRRDFYNEQFF

J: TRBJ2-7
V: TRBV20-1
CDR3: CSARGGGGATEQYF

J: TRBJ2-7
V: TRBV5-1
CDR3: CASGRLAGDTYEQYF

J: TRBJ2-1
V: TRBV27
CDR3: CASSPHGSGSSYNEQFF

J: TRBJ2-2
V: TRBV14
CDR3: CASSQLGQNTGELFF

J: TRBJ2-7
V: TRBV4-2
CDR3: CASSQAPDAGGLYEQYF

J: TRBJ2-3
V: TRBV27
CDR3: CASSSTIAGGRRDTQYF

J: TRBJ1-2
V: TRBV7-2
CDR3: CASTRPGTPNYGYTF

J: TRBJ2-7
V: TRBV6-1
CDR3: CASRRDRVVYEQYF

J: TRBJ1-1
V: TRBV28
CDR3: CASSSPQGAGVNTEAFF

J: TRBJ2-2
V: TRBV20-1
CDR3: CSAQSGGGGELFF

J: TRBJ2-7
V: TRBV20-1
CDR3: CSAGPGLRAYEQYF

J: TRBJ1-3
V: TRBV20-1
CDR3: CSATDRDLNTIYF